This T cell receptor beta chain originates from a study of CD8 T cells in Susac syndrome. Random hexamers primed reverse transcription of 0.5 to 1 ug RNA. TCRdb reprocessed the immunoSEQ multiplex PCR reads with MiXCR, giving one entry per CDR3 protein. The table lists about 200,000 distinct CDR3 sequences, 95% of them singletons, with 0.082% in the top ten. The CDR3 is made up of 16 amino acids. V was shortened by 4 bases and J by 0 bases, with 17 bases between the two germline ends. Germline V CDR1 and CDR2: SQVTM, ANQGSEA. The authors sequenced TCR beta from blood CD8+ and CD4+ T cells. The genes are TRBV29-1 and TRBJ2-3, with TRBD1 as a possible D gene (6 bases). This TCR derives from a human donor with multiple sclerosis. The sample taken for sequencing was CD4+ T cells from PBMCs. CDR3 DNA sequence: TGCAGCGTTGTCGGCCATCGGGACATGAGCACAGATACGCAGTATTTT. Encoded protein: CSVVGHRDMSTDTQYF.